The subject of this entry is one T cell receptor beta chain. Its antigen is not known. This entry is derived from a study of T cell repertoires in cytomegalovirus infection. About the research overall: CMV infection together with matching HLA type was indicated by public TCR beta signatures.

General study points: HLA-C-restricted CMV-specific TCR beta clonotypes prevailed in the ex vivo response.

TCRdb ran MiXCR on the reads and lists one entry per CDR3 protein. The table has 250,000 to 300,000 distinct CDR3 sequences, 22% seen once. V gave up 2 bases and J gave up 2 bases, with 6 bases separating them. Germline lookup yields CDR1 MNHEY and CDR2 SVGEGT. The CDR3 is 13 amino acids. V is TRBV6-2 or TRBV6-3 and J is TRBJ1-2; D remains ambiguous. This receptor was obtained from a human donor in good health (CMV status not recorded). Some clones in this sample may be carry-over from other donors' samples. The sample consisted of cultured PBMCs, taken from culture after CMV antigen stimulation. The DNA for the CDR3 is TGTGCCAGCAGTTACAGGTTCAACTATGGCTACACCTTC. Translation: CASSYRFNYGYTF.